Following are 4 T cell receptor beta chains from one sample sequenced in a study of blood T cells in healthy people across ages. Combining a sample-barcoded 5' primer with a J-beta primer mix, a second PCR ran for roughly 6 to 12 cycles. Using its own MiXCR run on the 5' RACE reads, TCRdb lists one record per CDR3 protein. The sample yields 780,000 or so distinct CDR3 sequences, just over 55% seen once. Sequenced: blood. These receptors were taken from a man in his forties or fifties in good health.

Turning to this clonotype: A much larger clone is a single base away; this may be a read error. The chain couples TRBV3-1 to TRBJ1-1; D not resolved. This CDR3 is 14 amino acids long. Per germline, CDR1 LGHDT and CDR2 YNNKEL (reference sequence). CDR3 DNA: TGTGCCGGCAGCCTTGCCAGCCAGAACACTGAAGCTTTCTTT. Its translation is CAGSLASQNTEAFF.

The chain combines TRBV7-8 with TRBJ2-5; unclear D gene. The CDR3 length is 15 residues. The germline V gene has CDR1 SGHVS and CDR2 FQNEAQ. V was clipped by 0 bases and J by 2 bases, with 10 bases between them. CDR3 region: CASSLALSGQETQYF. As DNA, the CDR3 is TGTGCCAGCAGCTTAGCGCTCTCGGGTCAAGAGACCCAGTACTTC.

In this sample, this clonotype turned up many times. The CDR3 bases are TGCGCCAGCAGCCCAACCCCTGGGACTAGCGGGAGGGGGACCCAGTACTTC. Translation: CASSPTPGTSGRGTQYF. The V call is TRBV4-3, the J call TRBJ2-5; the match to TRBD2 covers 16 bases. The V segment lost 4 bases and the J segment 7 bases; nucleotides outside the gene matches: 9. Germline CDR1 reads LGHNA; CDR2 reads YSLEER. The CDR3 sequence is 17 residues long.

The rearrangement uses TRBV20-1 and TRBJ1-2; no reliable D call. The germline gives CDR1 DFQATT, CDR2 SNEGSKA (reference sequence). This CDR3 has 11 residues. Trimming pared 1 base from V and 7 bases from J, leaving 7 bases between. CDR3 in amino acids: CSARVRSGYTF. The CDR3 DNA reads TGCAGTGCTAGAGTAAGGTCTGGCTACACCTTC.